What follows is one TCR beta chain and its context. Its antigen remains unknown. Together with a sample-barcoded 5' primer, a J-beta primer mix was included in a second PCR lasting about 7 to 12 cycles. TCRdb used MiXCR to reprocess the 5' RACE reads, holding one entry per CDR3 protein. The repertoire holds 1,300,000 or so distinct CDR3 sequences, with approximately 59% as singletons. The data derive from a study of blood T cells in healthy people across ages. General study findings and limits: Per million T cells, TCR beta diversity dropped roughly linearly as age increased.

V was pared by 1 base and J by 8 bases, with 15 bases between. Germline V CDR1 and CDR2: LGHNA, YNFKEQ. The CDR3 contains 15 residues. The chain employs TRBV4-2 and TRBJ2-1; D unresolved. The receptor was derived from a man between 18 and 29 years old in good health. Specimen: blood. The CDR3 bases are TGTGCCAGCAGCCAAGGGGTCAGCCTAAGGGATGAGCAGTTCTTC. Amino acid sequence: CASSQGVSLRDEQFF.